This T cell receptor (beta chain) is from a study of T cells in Graves' hyperthyroidism and ophthalmopathy. Study-wide points: Blood samples included most of the expanded thyroid clonotypes exceeding 0.001.

Under 3 months was the duration of disease in ophthalmopathy patients, who also had a Clinical Activity Score of at least 3 and a NOSPECS grade of at least 4. This clonotype was observed many times. Its antigen is still unknown. The CDR3 extends over 14 amino acids. V lost 8 bases and J 3 bases, leaving 17 bases between the germline ends. Per germline, CDR1 MDHEN and CDR2 SYDVKM. RNA transcripts provided the source from which TCR beta CDR3 regions were amplified. During a first-round RT-PCR of the TCR CDR3, the HTBI primer set was used. TCRdb processed the multiplex PCR reads anew with MiXCR; each CDR3 protein has one entry. The table lists some 300,000 distinct CDR3 sequences, roughly 18% of them singletons.

This receptor was taken from a man between 45 and 60 years old with Graves' ophthalmopathy. This chain uses TRBV28 with TRBJ2-7, with D hard to call. The sequenced sample consisted of blood. The CDR3 sequence is CASGYGASYYEQYF. CDR3 in DNA: TGTGCCAGCGGGTATGGAGCCAGCTACTACGAGCAGTACTTC.